This paragraph reports one TCR beta chain. With 1 base removed from V and 8 bases from J, the gap between germline ends came to 17 bases. This CDR3 has 14 residues. The V gene's germline CDR1 is GTSNPN and CDR2 SVGIG (reference sequence). The source of the sample is a study of cytomegalovirus exposure and HLA in healthy donors. Study in general: In terms of ancestry, the Caucasian-associated cluster contained 81% of the roughly 400 genotyped donors.

In the PCR, 60 Vbeta and 13 Jbeta primers were used. Only in-frame clones appear in the TCRdb table, and some are missing; sequencing was by immunoSEQ multiplex PCR. This sample has about 130,000 clones, with around three quarters found just once. Material for sequencing was PBMCs. V is TRBV30 and J is TRBJ1-1; D is ambiguous. The receptor was isolated from a male donor in good health and CMV-seropositive. The CDR3 sequence: CAWSAIQTVREAFF. Here the CDR3 DNA reads TGTGCCTGGAGTGCTATCCAAACGGTTAGAGAAGCTTTCTTT.